This TCR beta chain appears in the sequencing data of a study of blood T cell repertoires in COVID-19. Clones were read by immunoSEQ multiplex PCR, and TCRdb kept only the in-frame ones, dropping some. The profile covers fewer than 500,000 clones, with around 91% appearing a single time and around 1.1% taken by the ten largest. V was trimmed by 5 bases and J by 2 bases, leaving 14 bases between them. This CDR3 comprises 15 residues. Germline loops: CDR1 WNHNN, CDR2 SYGVQD (reference sequence). J is TRBJ2-3 and V is TRBV10-1; D may be TRBD2 (6 bases). The specimen was PBMCs or T cells enriched from blood (not recorded which). This TCR derives from a man aged 25 to 40 who had recovered from COVID-19. The CDR3 DNA reads as TGCGCCAGCAGTTTCCAGCGGGCCTACACAGATACGCAGTATTTT. This gives the protein CASSFQRAYTDTQYF.